Sequencing of this T cell receptor (beta chain) was carried out in a study of cytomegalovirus exposure and HLA in healthy donors. Of note for this clone: Its antigen is unknown.

General study findings and limits: The study listed roughly 150 cytomegalovirus-associated TCR beta chains. Versus the approximately 670-donor mean, an Asian-associated ancestry cluster reportedly showed fewer N-insertions in a later analysis. When a later analysis compared HLA-associated TCR beta chains with equally common others, the HLA-associated chains turned out to be more clonally expanded and to have lower generation probabilities. Prior analysis indicated that the majority of TCR beta V segments exhibited productivity approximately 90% or approximately 30% of the time.

The CDR3 sequence is 12 residues long. Germline assignment: CDR1 MNHEY and CDR2 SMNVEV (reference sequence). Trimming removed 5 bases from V and 6 bases from J, with 7 bases in between. The study ran its PCR with 60 Vbeta and 13 Jbeta primers. Here immunoSEQ multiplex PCR was the method, and the copy in TCRdb shows in-frame clones only, minus some. This sample has approximately 99,000 clones, with 73% found just once. The gene calls are TRBV27 and TRBJ1-4, with D unresolved. This clonotype was sampled from a man aged 40-50 years in good health and CMV-seronegative. The sample comprised PBMCs. The CDR3 here is CASSPPDEKLFF. The CDR3, as DNA: TGTGCCAGCAGTCCCCCGGATGAAAAACTGTTTTTT.